The subject of this entry is one T cell receptor beta chain. While infection was still active, Seattle patients were enrolled and then followed longitudinally. This sample was taken from a study of blood T cell repertoires in COVID-19. Study in general: Sample material is recorded as cDNA or gDNA derived from T cells, B-cell-depleted T cells, or PBMCs.

The V segment lost 5 bases and the J segment 9 bases; nucleotides outside the gene matches: 5. This CDR3 has 13 residues. The germline gives CDR1 SGHTA, CDR2 FQGNSA. Original processing methods: Counts of nucleated cells, estimated from reference gene primer amplification, were obtained. TCRdb's copy holds only in-frame clones and misses some; the assay was immunoSEQ multiplex PCR. Clone size and the V and J calls come from that table; the DNA yielded D and trimming. This sample carries approximately 110,000 clones, about 85% of them seen once, and the ten largest clones take roughly 3%. This clonotype originated in a woman at least 80 years old with COVID-19, enrolled during active disease. The sample comprised peripheral blood. The chain uses TRBV7-2 and TRBJ2-1; 9 bases fit TRBD2. CDR3 region: CASSPGLAIEQFF. The CDR3 DNA reads as TGTGCCAGCAGCCCCGGACTAGCGATTGAGCAGTTCTTC.